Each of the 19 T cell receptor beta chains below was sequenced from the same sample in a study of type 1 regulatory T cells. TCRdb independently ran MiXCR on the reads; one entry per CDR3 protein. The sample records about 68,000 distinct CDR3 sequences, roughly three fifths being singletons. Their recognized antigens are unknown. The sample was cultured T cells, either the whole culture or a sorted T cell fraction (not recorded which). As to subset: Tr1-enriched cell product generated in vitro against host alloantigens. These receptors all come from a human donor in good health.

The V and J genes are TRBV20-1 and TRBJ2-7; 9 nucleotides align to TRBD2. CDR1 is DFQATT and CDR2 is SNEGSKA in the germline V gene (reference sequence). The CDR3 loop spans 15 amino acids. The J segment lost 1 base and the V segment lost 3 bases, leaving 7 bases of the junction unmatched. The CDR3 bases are TGCAGTGCTAGTGTTAGACTAGCGGCGTCCTACGAGCAGTACTTC. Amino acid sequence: CSASVRLAASYEQYF.

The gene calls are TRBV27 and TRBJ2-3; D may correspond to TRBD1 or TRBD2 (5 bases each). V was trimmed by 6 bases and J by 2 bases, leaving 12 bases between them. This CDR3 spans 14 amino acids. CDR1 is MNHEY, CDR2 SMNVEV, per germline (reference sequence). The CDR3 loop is CASSLGRATDTQYF. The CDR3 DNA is TGTGCCAGCAGCCTGGGACGAGCCACAGATACGCAGTATTTT.

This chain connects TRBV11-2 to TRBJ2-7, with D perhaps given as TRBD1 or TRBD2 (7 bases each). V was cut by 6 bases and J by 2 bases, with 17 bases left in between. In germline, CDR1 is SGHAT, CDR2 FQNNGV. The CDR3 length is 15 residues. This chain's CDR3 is CASRRGAGGAYEQYF. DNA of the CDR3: TGTGCCAGCAGAAGGGGGGCAGGGGGGGCCTACGAGCAGTACTTC.

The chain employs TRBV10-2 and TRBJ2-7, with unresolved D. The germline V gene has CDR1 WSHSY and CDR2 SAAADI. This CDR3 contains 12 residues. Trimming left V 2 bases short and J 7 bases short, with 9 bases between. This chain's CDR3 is CASSEVLGEQYF. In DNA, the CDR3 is TGCGCCAGCAGTGAGGTCTTGGGGGAGCAGTACTTC.

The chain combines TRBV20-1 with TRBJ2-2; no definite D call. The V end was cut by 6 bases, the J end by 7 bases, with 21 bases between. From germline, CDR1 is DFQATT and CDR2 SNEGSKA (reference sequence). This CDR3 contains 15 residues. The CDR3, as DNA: TGCAGTGCCGTATCAGGATTGCAGGTCGACGGGGAGCTGTTTTTT. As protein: CSAVSGLQVDGELFF.

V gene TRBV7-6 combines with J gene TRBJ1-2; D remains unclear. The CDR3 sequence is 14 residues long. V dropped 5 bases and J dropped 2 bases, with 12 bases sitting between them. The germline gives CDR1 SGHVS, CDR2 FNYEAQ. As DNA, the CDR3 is TGTGCCAGCAGCCCCCGCGCCGCGAACTATGGCTACACCTTC. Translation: CASSPRAANYGYTF.

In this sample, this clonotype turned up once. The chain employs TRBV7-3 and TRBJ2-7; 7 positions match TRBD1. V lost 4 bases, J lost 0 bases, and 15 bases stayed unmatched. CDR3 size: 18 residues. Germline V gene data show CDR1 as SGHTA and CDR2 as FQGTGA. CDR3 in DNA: TGTGCCAGCAGCTCGCATCGCCTAGGACAGGTCCCCTCCTACGAGCAGTACTTC. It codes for CASSSHRLGQVPSYEQYF.

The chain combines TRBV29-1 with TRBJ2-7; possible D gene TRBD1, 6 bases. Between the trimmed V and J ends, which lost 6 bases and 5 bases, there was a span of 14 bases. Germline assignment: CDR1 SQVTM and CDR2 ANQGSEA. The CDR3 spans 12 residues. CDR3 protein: CSVGRGTDEQYF. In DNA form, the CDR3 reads TGCAGCGTCGGCAGGGGCACGGACGAGCAGTACTTC.

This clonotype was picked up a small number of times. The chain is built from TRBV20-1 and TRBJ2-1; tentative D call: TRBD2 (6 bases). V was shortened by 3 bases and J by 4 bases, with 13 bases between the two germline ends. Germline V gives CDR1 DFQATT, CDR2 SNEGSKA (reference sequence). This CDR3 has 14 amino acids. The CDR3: CSASGSGLYNEQFF. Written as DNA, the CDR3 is TGCAGTGCTAGTGGAAGCGGGCTTTACAATGAGCAGTTCTTC.

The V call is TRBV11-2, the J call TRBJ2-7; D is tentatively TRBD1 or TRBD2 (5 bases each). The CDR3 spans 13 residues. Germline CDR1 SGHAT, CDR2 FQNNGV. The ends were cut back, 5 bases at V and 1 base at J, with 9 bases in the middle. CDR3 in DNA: TGTGCCAGCAGCATCGGGGCTTCCTACGAGCAGTACTTC. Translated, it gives CASSIGASYEQYF.

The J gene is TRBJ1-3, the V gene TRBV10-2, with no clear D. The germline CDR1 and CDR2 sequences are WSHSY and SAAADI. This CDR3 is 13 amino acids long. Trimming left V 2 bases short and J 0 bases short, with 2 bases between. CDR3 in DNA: TGCGCCAGCAGTGAGGACTCTGGAAACACCATATATTTT. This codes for CASSEDSGNTIYF.

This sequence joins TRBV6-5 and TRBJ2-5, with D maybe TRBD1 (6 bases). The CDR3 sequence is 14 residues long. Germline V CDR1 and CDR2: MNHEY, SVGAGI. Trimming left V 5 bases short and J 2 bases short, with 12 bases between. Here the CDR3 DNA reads TGTGCCAGCAGTGATGCGACAGGACAAGAGACCCAGTACTTC. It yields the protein CASSDATGQETQYF.

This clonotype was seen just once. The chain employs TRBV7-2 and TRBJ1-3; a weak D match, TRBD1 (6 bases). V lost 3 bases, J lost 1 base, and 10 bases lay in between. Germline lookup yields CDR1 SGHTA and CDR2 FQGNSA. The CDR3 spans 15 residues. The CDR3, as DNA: TGTGCCAGCAGCTTGGGCGGACAGTCTGGAAACACCATATATTTT. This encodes CASSLGGQSGNTIYF.

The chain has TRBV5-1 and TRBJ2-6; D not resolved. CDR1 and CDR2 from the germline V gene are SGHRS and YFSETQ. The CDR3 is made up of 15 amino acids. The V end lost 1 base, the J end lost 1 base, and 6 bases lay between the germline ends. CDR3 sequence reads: CASSLIESGANVLTF. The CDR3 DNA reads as TGCGCCAGCAGCTTGATAGAATCTGGGGCCAACGTCCTGACTTTC.

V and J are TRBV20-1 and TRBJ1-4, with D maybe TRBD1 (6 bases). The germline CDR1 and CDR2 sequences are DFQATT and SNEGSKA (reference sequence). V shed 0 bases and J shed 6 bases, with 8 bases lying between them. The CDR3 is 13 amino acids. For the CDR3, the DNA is TGCAGTGCTAGAGAGGGGGCGCATGAAAAACTGTTTTTT. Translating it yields CSAREGAHEKLFF.

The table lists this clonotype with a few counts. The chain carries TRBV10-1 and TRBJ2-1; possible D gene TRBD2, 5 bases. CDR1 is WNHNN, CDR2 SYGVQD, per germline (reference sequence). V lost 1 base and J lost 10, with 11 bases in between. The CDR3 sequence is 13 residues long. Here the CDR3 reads CASSELLAREQFF. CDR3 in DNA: TGCGCCAGCAGTGAGTTGCTAGCCCGGGAGCAGTTCTTC.

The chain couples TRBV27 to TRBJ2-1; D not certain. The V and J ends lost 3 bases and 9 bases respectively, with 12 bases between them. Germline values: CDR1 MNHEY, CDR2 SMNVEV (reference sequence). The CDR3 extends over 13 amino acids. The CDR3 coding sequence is TGTGCCAGCAGTTTCGGATTAGTGGCTGAGCAGTTCTTC. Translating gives CASSFGLVAEQFF.

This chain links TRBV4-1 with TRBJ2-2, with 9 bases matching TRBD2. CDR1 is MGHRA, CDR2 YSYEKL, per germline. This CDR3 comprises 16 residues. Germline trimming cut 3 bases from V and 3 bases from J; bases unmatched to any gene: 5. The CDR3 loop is CASSQALAGHTGELFF. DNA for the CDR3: TGCGCCAGCAGCCAGGCCCTAGCGGGACACACCGGGGAGCTGTTTTTT.

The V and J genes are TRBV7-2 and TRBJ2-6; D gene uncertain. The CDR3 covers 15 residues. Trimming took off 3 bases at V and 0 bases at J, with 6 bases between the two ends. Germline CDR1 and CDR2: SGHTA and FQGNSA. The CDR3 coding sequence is TGTGCCAGCAGCTTCTTGGACTCTGGGGCCAACGTCCTGACTTTC. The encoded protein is CASSFLDSGANVLTF.